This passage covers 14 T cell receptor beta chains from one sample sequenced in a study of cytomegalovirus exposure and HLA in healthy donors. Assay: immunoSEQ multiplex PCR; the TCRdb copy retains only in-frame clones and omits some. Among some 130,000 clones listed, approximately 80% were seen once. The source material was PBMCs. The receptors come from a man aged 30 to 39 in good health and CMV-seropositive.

This CDR3 is CASSVVPGENTEAFF. The CDR3 bases are TGTGCCAGCAGCGTAGTACCAGGCGAGAACACTGAAGCTTTCTTT. This sequence joins TRBV9 and TRBJ1-1; the D is unclear. There are 15 residues in the CDR3. The germline V gene encodes CDR1 SGDLS and CDR2 YYNGEE. V lost 0 bases to trimming and J lost 1 base, with 10 bases between them. Variable domain in full (rest from reference TRBV9 and TRBJ1-1): DSGVTQTPKHLITATGQRVTLRCSPRSGDLSVYWYQQSLDQGLQFLIQYYNGEERAKGNILERFSAQQFPDLHSELNLSSLELGDSALYFCASSVVPGENTEAFFGQGTRLTVV.

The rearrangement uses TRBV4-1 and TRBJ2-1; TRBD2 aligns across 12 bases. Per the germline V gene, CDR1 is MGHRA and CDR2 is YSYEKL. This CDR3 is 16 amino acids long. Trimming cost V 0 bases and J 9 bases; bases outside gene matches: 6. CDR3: CASSQETSGRGGEQFF. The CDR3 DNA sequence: TGCGCCAGCAGCCAAGAGACTAGCGGGAGAGGGGGTGAGCAGTTCTTC.

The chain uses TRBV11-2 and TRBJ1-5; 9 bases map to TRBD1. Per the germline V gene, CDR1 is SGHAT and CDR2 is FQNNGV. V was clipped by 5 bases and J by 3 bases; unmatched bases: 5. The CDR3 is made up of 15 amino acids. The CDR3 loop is CASSPGQGNNQPQHF. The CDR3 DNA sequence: TGTGCCAGCAGCCCCGGACAGGGGAACAATCAGCCCCAGCATTTT.

This CDR3 is CASSPGLAVAQYF. In DNA form, the CDR3 reads TGTGCCAGCAGTCCAGGACTAGCGGTCGCGCAGTACTTC. The V gene is TRBV27, the J gene TRBJ2-7, with 10 bases fitting TRBD2. CDR3 length: 13 amino acids. The V segment lost 5 bases and the J segment 9 bases; nucleotides outside the gene matches: 7. CDR1 is MNHEY and CDR2 is SMNVEV in the germline V gene (reference sequence).

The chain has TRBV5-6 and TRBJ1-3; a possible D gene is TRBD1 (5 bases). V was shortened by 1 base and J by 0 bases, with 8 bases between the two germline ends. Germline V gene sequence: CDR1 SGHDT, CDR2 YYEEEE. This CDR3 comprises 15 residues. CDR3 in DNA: TGTGCCAGCAGCTTGAACAGGCGCTCTGGAAACACCATATATTTT. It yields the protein CASSLNRRSGNTIYF.

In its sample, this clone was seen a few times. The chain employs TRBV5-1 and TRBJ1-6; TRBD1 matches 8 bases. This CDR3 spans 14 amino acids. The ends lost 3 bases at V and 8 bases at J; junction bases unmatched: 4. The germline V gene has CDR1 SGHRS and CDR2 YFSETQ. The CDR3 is CASSSDRADSPLHF. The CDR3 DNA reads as TGCGCCAGCAGCTCGGACAGGGCAGATTCACCCCTCCACTTT.

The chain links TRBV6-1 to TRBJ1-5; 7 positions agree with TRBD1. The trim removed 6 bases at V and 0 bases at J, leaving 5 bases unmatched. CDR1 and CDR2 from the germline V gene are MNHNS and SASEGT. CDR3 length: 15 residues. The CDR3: CASRSDRISNQPQHF. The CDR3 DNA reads TGTGCCAGCAGGTCGGACAGGATTAGCAATCAGCCCCAGCATTTT.

The CDR3 region is CASSLDDRRAFF. CDR3 coding DNA: TGTGCCAGCAGCTTAGATGACAGACGAGCTTTCTTT. The chain joins TRBV11-3 to TRBJ1-1; D possibly corresponds to TRBD1 (5 bases). In germline, CDR1 is SGHNT, CDR2 YENEEA. The CDR3 spans 12 residues. V was shortened by 0 bases and J by 10 bases, with 9 bases between the two germline ends.

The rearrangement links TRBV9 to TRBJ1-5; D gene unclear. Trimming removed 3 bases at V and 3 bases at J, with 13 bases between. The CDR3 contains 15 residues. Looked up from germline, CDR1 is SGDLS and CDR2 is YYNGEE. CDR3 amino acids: CASSESGRNNQPQHF. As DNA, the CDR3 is TGTGCCAGCAGCGAGAGCGGACGGAACAATCAGCCCCAGCATTTT.

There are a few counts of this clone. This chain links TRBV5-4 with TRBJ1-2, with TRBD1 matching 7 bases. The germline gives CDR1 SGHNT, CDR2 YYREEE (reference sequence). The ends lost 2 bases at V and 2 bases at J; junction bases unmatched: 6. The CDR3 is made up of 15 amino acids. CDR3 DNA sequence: TGTGCCAGCAGCTTAGAGAGACAGGGCAACTATGGCTACACCTTC. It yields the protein CASSLERQGNYGYTF.

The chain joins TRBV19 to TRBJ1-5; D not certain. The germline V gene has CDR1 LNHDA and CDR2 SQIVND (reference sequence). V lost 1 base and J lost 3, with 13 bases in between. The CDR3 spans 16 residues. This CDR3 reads CASSIVWQAFNQPQHF. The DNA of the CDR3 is TGTGCCAGTAGTATAGTTTGGCAGGCTTTCAATCAGCCCCAGCATTTT.

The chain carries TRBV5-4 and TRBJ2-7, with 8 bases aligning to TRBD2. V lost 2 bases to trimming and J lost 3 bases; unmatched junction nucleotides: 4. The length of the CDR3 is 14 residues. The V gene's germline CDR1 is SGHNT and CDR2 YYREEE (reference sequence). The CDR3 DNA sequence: TGTGCCAGCAGCTTTGGGACTAGAGACTACGAGCAGTACTTC. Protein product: CASSFGTRDYEQYF.

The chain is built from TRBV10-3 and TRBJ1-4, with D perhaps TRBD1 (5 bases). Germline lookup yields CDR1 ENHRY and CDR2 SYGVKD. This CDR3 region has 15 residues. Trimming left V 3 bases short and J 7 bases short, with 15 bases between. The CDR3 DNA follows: TGTGCCATCAGTGATATTCCCCAGGGAGGTGAAAAACTGTTTTTT. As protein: CAISDIPQGGEKLFF.

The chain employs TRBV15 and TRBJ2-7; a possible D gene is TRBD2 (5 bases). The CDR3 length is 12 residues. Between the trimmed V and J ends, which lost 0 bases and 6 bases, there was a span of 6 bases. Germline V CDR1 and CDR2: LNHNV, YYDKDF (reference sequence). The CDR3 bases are TGTGCCACCAGCAGAGAGCTAGCCGAGCAGTACTTC. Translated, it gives CATSRELAEQYF. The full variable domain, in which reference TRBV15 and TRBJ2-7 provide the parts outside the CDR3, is DAMVIQNPRYQVTQFGKPVTLSCSQTLNHNVMYWYQQKSSQAPKLLFHYYDKDFNNEADTPDNFQSRRPNTSFCFLDIRSPGLGDTAMYLCATSRELAEQYFGPGTRLTVT.